A single sample gave rise to the 17 T cell receptor beta chains below, sequenced in a study of cytomegalovirus exposure and HLA in healthy donors. The PCR used 60 Vbeta and 13 Jbeta primers. The data were produced by immunoSEQ multiplex PCR, yet TCRdb's version contains in-frame clones alone and is incomplete. The table counts 100,000 to 150,000 clones; under 1.3% lies in the top ten. The sample was PBMCs. The receptors derive from a man aged 18 to 35 in good health and CMV-seronegative.

The chain uses TRBV28 and TRBJ2-3; 7 bases fit TRBD2. V was pared by 10 bases and J by 2 bases, with 6 bases of the junction left unmatched. Germline loops: CDR1 MDHEN, CDR2 SYDVKM. This CDR3 contains 13 residues. In nucleotides, the CDR3 is TGTGCCATCCGGCGGGAGAACACAGATACGCAGTATTTT. Translation gives CAIRRENTDTQYF.

V is TRBV6-1 and J is TRBJ2-1; unclear D gene. With 1 base removed from V and 2 bases from J, the gap between germline ends came to 12 bases. The CDR3 totals 16 residues. Germline lookup yields CDR1 MNHNS and CDR2 SASEGT. CDR3 nucleotide sequence: TGTGCCAGCAGTGAAGTCGGCAGGTTCCCCTACAATGAGCAGTTCTTC. Residues: CASSEVGRFPYNEQFF.

The chain couples TRBV30 to TRBJ2-7, with 11 bases that match TRBD1. CDR1 and CDR2 (germline): GTSNPN, SVGIG (reference sequence). The V and J ends lost 3 bases and 5 bases, in that order; junction bases with no gene match: 9. This CDR3 has 15 residues. In nucleotides, the CDR3 is TGTGCCTGGAGCAACCCCGGGACAGGGGGTAACGAGCAGTACTTC. Its protein product is CAWSNPGTGGNEQYF.

The chain couples TRBV30 to TRBJ2-1; 9 bases fit TRBD1. V trimming: 2 bases; J trimming: 0 bases; junction bases outside the gene matches: 14. The germline CDR1 and CDR2 sequences are GTSNPN and SVGIG (reference sequence). The CDR3 is 19 amino acids. The CDR3 loop reads CAWSYSDRGHTDSYNEQFF. In nucleotides, the CDR3 is TGTGCCTGGAGTTACTCGGACAGGGGACACACTGACTCCTACAATGAGCAGTTCTTC.

The CDR3 DNA reads as TGTGCCAGCGAAACCGGGACTAGCGGGAGGTCAGATACGCAGTATTTT. Protein sequence: CASETGTSGRSDTQYF. The chain uses TRBV28 and TRBJ2-3, with 15 nucleotides matching TRBD2. The CDR3 runs to 16 residues. V was clipped by 8 bases and J by 4 bases; unmatched bases: 7. Germline values: CDR1 MDHEN, CDR2 SYDVKM.

V and J are TRBV4-1 and TRBJ1-1, with a weak D call TRBD1 (6 bases). Germline values: CDR1 MGHRA, CDR2 YSYEKL. This CDR3 is built from 18 residues. Trimming removed 1 base at V and 2 bases at J, with 20 bases between. The CDR3 region has the DNA TGCGCCAGCAGCCAAGCACTACAGGGTTCGGTAGCCAACACTGAAGCTTTCTTT. It codes for CASSQALQGSVANTEAFF.

The chain links TRBV5-4 to TRBJ2-7; 9 bases are shared with TRBD2. V lost 1 base and J lost 6; bases outside the gene matches: 8. Germline loops: CDR1 SGHNT, CDR2 YYREEE (reference sequence). This CDR3 has 15 amino acids. As DNA, the CDR3 is TGTGCCAGCAGCTTGATGGCGGGGGGGCTCAGCGAGCAGTACTTC. It codes for CASSLMAGGLSEQYF.

This chain links TRBV28 with TRBJ1-2; 10 bases fit TRBD1. The CDR3 has 15 amino acids. V was pared by 5 bases and J by 8 bases, with 11 bases of the junction left unmatched. The V gene's germline CDR1 is MDHEN and CDR2 SYDVKM. Here the CDR3 reads CASSATGTGAGGYTF. In DNA, the CDR3 is TGTGCCAGCAGTGCGACCGGGACAGGGGCTGGAGGCTACACCTTC.

The chain couples TRBV6-6 to TRBJ1-2, with 11 positions matching TRBD1. The germline V gene has CDR1 MNHNY and CDR2 SVGAGI (reference sequence). V gave up 6 bases and J gave up 7 bases; unmatched junction bases: 7. There are 14 residues in the CDR3. CDR3: CASRPDRGRGGYTF. CDR3 DNA: TGTGCCAGCAGACCGGACAGGGGGCGCGGTGGCTACACCTTC.

The rearrangement joins TRBV27 to TRBJ2-6; D possibly corresponds to TRBD2 (5 bases). The length of the CDR3 is 15 residues. V was cut by 6 bases and J by 0 bases, with 9 bases left in between. Germline V gene data show CDR1 as MNHEY and CDR2 as SMNVEV (reference sequence). The CDR3 spells CASSPRASGANVLTF. The DNA of the CDR3 is TGTGCCAGCAGCCCGAGGGCCTCTGGGGCCAACGTCCTGACTTTC.

The chain employs TRBV18 and TRBJ1-3, with D maybe TRBD1 (5 bases). This CDR3 contains 18 residues. The V end was cut by 2 bases, the J end by 4 bases, with 21 bases between. Germline V gene data show CDR1 as KGHSH and CDR2 as LQKENI. The CDR3 region is CASSPIWGVQITGNTIYF. The DNA for the CDR3 is TGTGCCAGCTCACCAATTTGGGGCGTCCAGATCACGGGAAACACCATATATTTT.

The V and J genes are TRBV7-2 and TRBJ1-1; no clear D. The CDR3 sequence is 14 residues long. The germline V gene encodes CDR1 SGHTA and CDR2 FQGNSA. V shed 1 base and J shed 4 bases, with 10 bases lying between them. The CDR3, as DNA: TGTGCCAGCAGCTTAGGTTTTGCGGCCACTGAAGCTTTCTTT. Encoded protein: CASSLGFAATEAFF.

V usage is TRBV23-1 and J usage is TRBJ1-2; D might be TRBD1 (5 bases). TRBV23-1 falls under the ORF class, with uncertain function. V lost 4 bases to trimming and J lost 1 base, with 10 bases between them. This CDR3 region has 14 residues. The CDR3, as DNA: TGCGCCAGCAGTCCTAGGGGACTTAACTATGGCTACACCTTC. Encoded protein: CASSPRGLNYGYTF.

The V call is TRBV7-9, the J call TRBJ1-5; D gene unclear. The CDR3 extends over 13 amino acids. CDR1 and CDR2 (germline): SEHNR, FQNEAQ (reference sequence). Trimming removed 3 bases at V and 1 base at J, with 4 bases between. This CDR3 is CASSLRSNQPQHF. The CDR3 nucleotides read TGTGCCAGCAGCTTGCGGAGCAATCAGCCCCAGCATTTT.

The chain couples TRBV29-1 to TRBJ1-2; perhaps TRBD1 as D (6 bases). This CDR3 has 12 residues. CDR1 is SQVTM, CDR2 ANQGSEA, per germline. Trimming took 4 bases from V and 7 from J, leaving 13 bases between them. The CDR3 coding sequence is TGCAGCGTTGGGTCAGGGGTTAGTGGCTACACCTTC. The encoded protein is CSVGSGVSGYTF.

V usage is TRBV11-2 and J usage is TRBJ1-1; no clear D gene. The CDR3 is made up of 14 amino acids. The germline V and J ends were trimmed by 3 bases and 0 bases, with 8 bases remaining between them. Germline V CDR1 and CDR2: SGHAT, FQNNGV. The CDR3 spells CASSFERVNTEAFF. CDR3 bases: TGTGCCAGCAGCTTTGAGAGGGTGAACACTGAAGCTTTCTTT.

The chain uses TRBV30 and TRBJ1-4; TRBD1 agrees at 7 bases. Germline CDR1 GTSNPN, CDR2 SVGIG (reference sequence). The CDR3 is made up of 17 amino acids. V lost 0 bases to trimming and J lost 7 bases; unmatched junction nucleotides: 14. The CDR3 DNA follows: TGTGCCTGGAGTGTATTTCTCCCGAACAGGGGTGGTGAAAAACTGTTTTTT. It codes for CAWSVFLPNRGGEKLFF.